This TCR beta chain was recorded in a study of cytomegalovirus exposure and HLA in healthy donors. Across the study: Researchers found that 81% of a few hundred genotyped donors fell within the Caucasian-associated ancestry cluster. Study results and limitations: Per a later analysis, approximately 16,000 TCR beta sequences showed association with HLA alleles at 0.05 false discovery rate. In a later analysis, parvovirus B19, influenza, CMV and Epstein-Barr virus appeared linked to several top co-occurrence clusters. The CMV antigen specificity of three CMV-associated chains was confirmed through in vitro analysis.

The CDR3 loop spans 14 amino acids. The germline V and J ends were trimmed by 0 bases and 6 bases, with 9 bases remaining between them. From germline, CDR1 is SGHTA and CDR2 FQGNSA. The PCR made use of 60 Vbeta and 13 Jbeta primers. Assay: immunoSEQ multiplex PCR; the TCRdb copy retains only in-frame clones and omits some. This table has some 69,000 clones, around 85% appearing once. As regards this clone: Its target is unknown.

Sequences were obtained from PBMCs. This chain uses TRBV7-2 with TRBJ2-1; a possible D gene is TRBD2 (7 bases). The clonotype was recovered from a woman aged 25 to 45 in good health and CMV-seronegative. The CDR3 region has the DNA TGTGCCAGCAGCTTAGCGGGGGGGCCCAATGAGCAGTTCTTC. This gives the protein CASSLAGGPNEQFF.